Each of the 16 T cell receptor beta chains below was sequenced from the same sample in a study of T cell responses to AZD1222 COVID-19 vaccine. Profiling relied on immunoSEQ multiplex PCR, and the TCRdb table lists in-frame clones only, not all of them. The table shows around 130,000 clones, with around 94% occurring only once. Specimen: peripheral blood, collected on day 0 of AZD1222 vaccination. These receptor sequences come from an adult in good health.

The chain couples TRBV3-1 (or the pseudogene TRBV3-2) to TRBJ2-7, with no clear D. The V end lost 1 base, the J end lost 0 bases, and 13 bases lay between the germline ends. In germline, CDR1 is LGHDT, CDR2 YNNKEL (reference sequence). This CDR3 region has 16 residues. The chain's CDR3 is CASSQAQSRVSYEQYF. The CDR3 DNA follows: TGTGCCAGCAGCCAAGCCCAATCTAGGGTCTCCTACGAGCAGTACTTC.

This chain connects TRBV11-2 to TRBJ2-5, with D perhaps being TRBD1 or TRBD2 (5 bases each). The CDR3 has 13 residues. V lost 5 bases and J lost 9, with 16 bases in between. The germline CDR1 and CDR2 sequences are SGHAT and FQNNGV. The DNA for the CDR3 is TGTGCCAGCAGCCACTCGGGGCAGCCGGCCCAGTACTTC. It specifies CASSHSGQPAQYF.

The chain links TRBV24-1 to TRBJ2-1; D is perhaps TRBD2 (5 bases). The germline V gene has CDR1 KGHDR and CDR2 SFDVKD. The CDR3 has 13 amino acids. Trimming cost V 12 bases and J 7 bases, with 18 bases left between them. This chain's CDR3 is CAVGGVRVNEQFF. The CDR3 nucleotides read TGTGCCGTAGGTGGGGTGCGGGTGAATGAGCAGTTCTTC.

J is TRBJ2-1 and V is TRBV19; 11 nucleotides align to TRBD1. CDR1 is LNHDA, CDR2 SQIVND, per germline (reference sequence). J was trimmed by 7 bases and V by 7 bases; bases with no gene match: 9. The CDR3 length is 15 residues. The CDR3 sequence is CASTTGGTGGNEQFF. The CDR3 nucleotides are TGTGCCAGTACCACCGGCGGGACAGGGGGAAATGAGCAGTTCTTC. Full variable domain (remainder filled in from reference TRBV19 and TRBJ2-1): DGGITQSPKYLFRKEGQNVTLSCEQNLNHDAMYWYRQDPGQGLRLIYYSQIVNDFQKGDIAEGYSVSREKKESFPLTVTSAQKNPTAFYLCASTTGGTGGNEQFFGPGTRLTVL.

The chain couples TRBV9 to TRBJ1-6; D remains ambiguous. V lost 6 bases, J lost 12 bases, and 10 bases lay in between. Germline V gene data show CDR1 as SGDLS and CDR2 as YYNGEE. This CDR3 comprises 11 residues. The chain's CDR3 is CASTTAGPLHF. CDR3 DNA: TGTGCCAGCACCACGGCCGGACCCCTCCACTTT.

The chain links TRBV10-3 to TRBJ2-1, with 9 bases lining up with TRBD2. CDR3 size: 14 residues. After removal of 9 bases from V and 7 bases from J, the junction contained 10 bases not matched to a gene. Germline CDR1 and CDR2: ENHRY and SYGVKD. DNA of the CDR3: TGTGCCATGGGGCGGGAGGGCCCAAGGAATGAGCAGTTCTTC. It encodes CAMGREGPRNEQFF.

The chain joins TRBV9 to TRBJ2-1, with 9 nucleotides matching TRBD2. Trimming took 0 bases from V and 7 from J; bases not matched to a gene: 2. The CDR3 is made up of 14 amino acids. Germline V lookup: CDR1 SGDLS, CDR2 YYNGEE. The CDR3 sequence is CASSVGSGSNEQFF. The CDR3 DNA is TGTGCCAGCAGCGTAGGTAGCGGGAGTAATGAGCAGTTCTTC.

The chain carries TRBV29-1 and TRBJ1-2; TRBD1 matches 8 bases. The CDR3 runs to 12 residues. The germline CDR1 and CDR2 sequences are SQVTM and ANQGSEA. V lost 6 bases to trimming and J lost 3 bases; unmatched junction nucleotides: 3. The CDR3 bases are TGCAGCGTAATGACAGGGGACTATGGCTACACCTTC. This translates into CSVMTGDYGYTF.

This sequence joins TRBV15 and TRBJ2-7, with 7 nucleotides matching TRBD2. Germline trimming cut 5 bases from V and 7 bases from J; bases unmatched to any gene: 5. The CDR3 sequence is 12 residues long. Germline CDR1 and CDR2: LNHNV and YYDKDF (reference sequence). The CDR3 spells CATSGVGGEQYF. CDR3 DNA sequence: TGTGCCACCAGCGGCGTGGGAGGGGAGCAGTACTTC.

This clone was recorded once. V usage is TRBV19 and J usage is TRBJ1-1, with 12 bases identical to TRBD1. The CDR3 has 19 residues. V lost 3 bases, J lost 1 base, and 12 bases stayed unmatched. Germline V gives CDR1 LNHDA, CDR2 SQIVND (reference sequence). In DNA, the CDR3 is TGTGCCAGTAGTATGGGACAGGGGGCATTGGAATATCGGAACACTGAAGCTTTCTTT. Translating gives CASSMGQGALEYRNTEAFF.

CDR3 nucleotides: TGTGCCAGCAGCTCAGGACCTGGCTACACCTTC. Translated, it gives CASSSGPGYTF. The chain employs TRBV12-3 or TRBV12-4 and TRBJ1-2; no clear D. V lost 6 bases to trimming and J lost 7 bases, with 9 bases between them. The CDR3 loop spans 11 amino acids.

V is TRBV5-6 and J is TRBJ1-1, with unresolved D. The CDR3 totals 13 residues. V shed 3 bases and J shed 0 bases, with 6 bases lying between them. Per germline, CDR1 SGHDT and CDR2 YYEEEE. As DNA, the CDR3 is TGTGCCAGCAGCTCTGGACTGAACACTGAAGCTTTCTTT. Its translation: CASSSGLNTEAFF.

V and J are TRBV4-2 and TRBJ1-2; D possibly corresponds to TRBD1 (5 bases). Germline values: CDR1 LGHNA, CDR2 YNFKEQ. The CDR3 runs 14 residues. With 4 bases removed from V and 6 bases from J, the gap between germline ends came to 15 bases. CDR3 residues: CASSPLQGPHGYTF. DNA of the CDR3: TGTGCCAGCAGCCCCCTCCAGGGACCCCATGGCTACACCTTC.

V usage is TRBV5-6 and J usage is TRBJ2-3; TRBD2 agrees at 9 bases. The CDR3 is made up of 17 amino acids. CDR1 is SGHDT and CDR2 is YYEEEE in the germline V gene. Trimming removed 0 bases from V and 4 bases from J; junction bases left unmatched: 9. This chain's CDR3 is CASSLGGTSWYPDTQYF. In DNA, the CDR3 is TGTGCCAGCAGCTTGGGGGGGACTAGCTGGTACCCAGATACGCAGTATTTT.

The chain links TRBV6-2 or TRBV6-3 to TRBJ2-5; tentatively, D is TRBD2 (6 bases). Germline lookup yields CDR1 MNHEY and CDR2 SVGEGT. V dropped 2 bases and J dropped 7 bases, with 11 bases sitting between them. The CDR3 loop spans 13 amino acids. The CDR3 DNA is TGTGCCAGCAGTTACGGACTCGGGGGGACCCAGTACTTC. It specifies CASSYGLGGTQYF.

This rearrangement joins TRBV27 to TRBJ1-6; a possible D gene is TRBD1 (6 bases). V was trimmed by 10 bases and J by 3 bases, leaving 16 bases between them. Germline values: CDR1 MNHEY, CDR2 SMNVEV (reference sequence). The CDR3 spans 15 residues. The CDR3 DNA sequence: TGTGCCACCCAGACTACGACAGGCTATAATTCACCCCTCCACTTT. This codes for CATQTTTGYNSPLHF.